The next 17 T cell receptor beta chains were all read from a single sample in a study of blood T cell repertoires in COVID-19. Libraries were prepared by immunoSEQ multiplex PCR; TCRdb keeps only in-frame clonotypes and omits some of them. The sample contains about 210,000 clones, around 91% of which appear only once. Sequenced input: peripheral blood. The receptors stem from a middle-aged woman with acute or convalescent COVID-19.

The chain is built from TRBV10-1 and TRBJ1-2; 10 positions agree with TRBD1. CDR1 and CDR2 (germline): WNHNN, SYGVQD (reference sequence). V trimming: 7 bases; J trimming: 6 bases; junction bases outside the gene matches: 14. The length of the CDR3 is 16 residues. This CDR3 reads CASICPRDRGADGYTF. The CDR3 DNA reads as TGCGCCAGCATCTGCCCCCGGGACAGGGGCGCGGATGGCTACACCTTC.

V usage is TRBV19 and J usage is TRBJ2-2; D unclear. Looked up from germline, CDR1 is LNHDA and CDR2 is SQIVND (reference sequence). This CDR3 comprises 12 residues. Trimming cost V 9 bases and J 5 bases, with 10 bases left between them. CDR3 DNA: TGTGCCAGCCTAGACCAGACCGGGGAGCTGTTTTTT. Protein sequence: CASLDQTGELFF.

CDR3 bases: TGTGCCTGGAGTGTTGGCGGGGGCACAGATACGCAGTATTTT. This gives the protein CAWSVGGGTDTQYF. The chain combines TRBV30 with TRBJ2-3; a possible D gene is TRBD2 (6 bases). V was trimmed by 0 bases and J by 1 base, leaving 8 bases between them. The length of the CDR3 is 14 residues. CDR1 is GTSNPN and CDR2 is SVGIG in the germline V gene (reference sequence).

This clone was observed once. The sample has other DNA sequences that encode this CDR3 too. J is TRBJ1-1 and V is TRBV11-2, with 7 bases matching TRBD1. Germline values: CDR1 SGHAT, CDR2 FQNNGV. This CDR3 contains 14 residues. J gave up 0 bases and V 6 bases, and 4 bases lay outside the gene matches. CDR3 loop: CASSRTGVNTEAFF. Here the CDR3 DNA reads TGTGCCAGCAGTCGTACAGGGGTGAACACTGAAGCTTTCTTT.

The rearrangement links TRBV6-4 to TRBJ2-1; 13 nucleotides line up with TRBD2. V shed 3 bases and J 10 bases; nucleotides not matched to a gene: 6. This CDR3 contains 15 residues. Germline V lookup: CDR1 MRHNA, CDR2 SNTAGT. The CDR3 nucleotides are TGTGCCAGCAGTGAAACTAGCGGGGGGGCTCCCGAGCAGTTCTTC. Protein: CASSETSGGAPEQFF.

The rearrangement joins TRBV5-4 to TRBJ1-2, with 9 bases matching TRBD1. Per the germline V gene, CDR1 is SGHNT and CDR2 is YYREEE (reference sequence). The V gene end was trimmed by 5 bases and the J gene end by 2 bases; junction bases not matched to a gene: 4. The CDR3 contains 14 residues. The CDR3 here is CASSPGTGNYGYTF. The CDR3 nucleotides are TGTGCCAGCAGTCCCGGGACAGGGAACTATGGCTACACCTTC. Based on the CDR3 plus reference TRBV5-4 and TRBJ1-2, the full variable domain is ETGVTQSPTHLIKTRGQQVTLRCSSQSGHNTVSWYQQALGQGPQFIFQYYREEENGRGNFPPRFSGLQFPNYSSELNVNALELDDSALYLCASSPGTGNYGYTFGSGTRLTVV.

The chain couples TRBV5-5 to TRBJ1-2; tentative D call: TRBD1 (6 bases). The CDR3 contains 15 residues. Trimming removed 2 bases from V and 3 bases from J, with 14 bases in between. Germline CDR1 reads SGHKS; CDR2 reads YYEKEE (reference sequence). CDR3 sequence reads: CASSFGTRRDYGYTF. The CDR3 region has the DNA TGTGCCAGCAGCTTCGGGACAAGGCGCGACTATGGCTACACCTTC.

The rearrangement uses TRBV5-1 and TRBJ1-2; D is possibly TRBD1 (6 bases). CDR1 SGHRS and CDR2 YFSETQ come from the germline V gene. V lost 3 bases and J 6 bases, leaving 12 bases between the germline ends. The CDR3 totals 13 residues. The CDR3 spells CASSWGQGNGYTF. The CDR3, as DNA: TGCGCCAGCAGCTGGGGCCAGGGGAATGGCTACACCTTC. Looking up the rest from reference TRBV5-1 and TRBJ1-2 gives the full variable domain: KAGVTQTPRYLIKTRGQQVTLSCSPISGHRSVSWYQQTPGQGLQFLFEYFSETQRNKGNFPGRFSGRQFSNSRSEMNVSTLELGDSALYLCASSWGQGNGYTFGSGTRLTVV.

This sequence joins TRBV2 and TRBJ2-5, with D uncertain. Trimming shortened V by 9 bases and J by 5 bases, and 10 bases separated the two germline ends. The CDR3 consists of 11 residues. The germline CDR1 and CDR2 sequences are SNHLY and FYNNEI. CDR3 amino acids: CARRFEETQYF. The CDR3, as DNA: TGTGCCAGAAGATTTGAGGAGACCCAGTACTTC.

This chain joins TRBV30 and TRBJ1-1; 7 positions match TRBD1. Germline V CDR1 and CDR2: GTSNPN, SVGIG (reference sequence). V was pared by 0 bases and J by 3 bases, with 7 bases of the junction left unmatched. There are 15 residues in the CDR3. CDR3 amino acids: CAWSVRQGLDTEAFF. The CDR3 DNA sequence: TGTGCCTGGAGTGTACGACAGGGATTGGACACTGAAGCTTTCTTT.

This clone appeared a single time. The CDR3 DNA reads TGTGCCAGCAATAGGCAGGCGAACACCGGGGAGCTGTTTTTT. This sequence encodes CASNRQANTGELFF. The J gene is TRBJ2-2, the V gene TRBV2; D remains ambiguous. V was shortened by 7 bases and J by 0 bases, with 9 bases between the two germline ends. The CDR3 length is 14 residues. Germline-derived CDR1 and CDR2 are SNHLY and FYNNEI.

This chain uses TRBV12-3 or TRBV12-4 with TRBJ1-6, with TRBD1 as a possible D gene (5 bases). Trimming pared 7 bases from V and 4 bases from J, leaving 8 bases between. CDR3 length equals 13 residues. This CDR3 reads CASTQGYNSPLHF. The CDR3 DNA reads TGTGCCAGCACCCAGGGATATAATTCACCCCTCCACTTT.

The genes are TRBV9 and TRBJ1-1; D is undetermined. The CDR3 sequence is 14 residues long. Germline V gene lookup returns CDR1 SGDLS and CDR2 YYNGEE. The V and J ends lost 0 bases and 2 bases respectively, with 8 bases between them. The CDR3 reads CASSVEQINTEAFF. In nucleotides, the CDR3 is TGTGCCAGCAGCGTAGAACAGATCAACACTGAAGCTTTCTTT.

This sequence joins TRBV27 and TRBJ2-2; D might be TRBD1 (6 bases). The CDR3 totals 14 residues. Germline-derived CDR1 and CDR2 are MNHEY and SMNVEV (reference sequence). V was cut by 7 bases and J by 2 bases, with 11 bases left in between. The CDR3 nucleotides read TGTGCCAGCACCCCGGACAGTAACACCGGGGAGCTGTTTTTT. Amino acids: CASTPDSNTGELFF.

The chain carries TRBV18 and TRBJ1-1; 9 nucleotides agree with TRBD1. The CDR3 runs 14 residues. Germline V CDR1 and CDR2: KGHSH, LQKENI. The junction had 4 bases not matched to a gene; V was cut back by 4 bases and J by 4 bases. The CDR3 spells CASSRTGESTEAFF. The CDR3 region has the DNA TGTGCCAGCTCACGGACAGGGGAAAGCACTGAAGCTTTCTTT.

The chain joins TRBV7-2 to TRBJ2-1; 12 bases are shared with TRBD2. CDR1 and CDR2 from the germline V gene are SGHTA and FQGNSA. J was trimmed by 7 bases and V by 2 bases; bases with no gene match: 9. The CDR3 sequence is 17 residues long. As DNA, the CDR3 is TGTGCCAGCAGCTTACGGTTCATCGGACTAGCGGGAAATGAGCAGTTCTTC. Translation: CASSLRFIGLAGNEQFF.

The V and J genes are TRBV5-1 and TRBJ2-5, with D perhaps matching TRBD2 (6 bases). The V gene's germline CDR1 is SGHRS and CDR2 YFSETQ. V lost 4 bases, J lost 2 bases, and 12 bases lay in between. This CDR3 spans 14 amino acids. This CDR3 is CASSPAGPQETQYF. The CDR3 region has the DNA TGCGCCAGCAGCCCGGCGGGGCCGCAAGAGACCCAGTACTTC. The whole variable domain, filled in from reference TRBV5-1 and TRBJ2-5, reads KAGVTQTPRYLIKTRGQQVTLSCSPISGHRSVSWYQQTPGQGLQFLFEYFSETQRNKGNFPGRFSGRQFSNSRSEMNVSTLELGDSALYLCASSPAGPQETQYFGPGTRLLVL.